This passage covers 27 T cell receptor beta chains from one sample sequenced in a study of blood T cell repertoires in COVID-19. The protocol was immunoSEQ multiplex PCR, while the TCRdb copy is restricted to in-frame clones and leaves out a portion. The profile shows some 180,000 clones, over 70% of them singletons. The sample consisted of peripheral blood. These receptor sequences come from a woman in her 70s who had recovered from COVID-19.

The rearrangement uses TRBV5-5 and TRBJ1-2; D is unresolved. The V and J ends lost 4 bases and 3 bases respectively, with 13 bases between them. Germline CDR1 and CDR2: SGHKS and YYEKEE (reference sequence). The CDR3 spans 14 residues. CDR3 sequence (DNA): TGTGCCAGCAGCCAGGACTCCTTGGACTATGGCTACACCTTC. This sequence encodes CASSQDSLDYGYTF.

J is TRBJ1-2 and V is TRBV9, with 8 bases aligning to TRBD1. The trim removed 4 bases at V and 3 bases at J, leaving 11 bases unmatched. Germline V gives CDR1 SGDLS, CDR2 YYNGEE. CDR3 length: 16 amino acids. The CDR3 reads CASSLQGESYDYGYTF. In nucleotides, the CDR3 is TGTGCCAGCAGCCTACAGGGGGAGAGCTATGACTATGGCTACACCTTC.

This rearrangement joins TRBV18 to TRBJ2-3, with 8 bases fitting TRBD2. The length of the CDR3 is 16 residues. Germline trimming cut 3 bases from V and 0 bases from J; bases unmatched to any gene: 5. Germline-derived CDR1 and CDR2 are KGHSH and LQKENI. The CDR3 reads CASSPQRGSSTDTQYF. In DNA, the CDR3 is TGTGCCAGCTCACCCCAGCGGGGGTCTAGCACAGATACGCAGTATTTT.

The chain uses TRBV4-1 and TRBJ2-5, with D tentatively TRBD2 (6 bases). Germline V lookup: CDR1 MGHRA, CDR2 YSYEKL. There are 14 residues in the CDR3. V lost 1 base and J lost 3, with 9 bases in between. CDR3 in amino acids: CASSQGDSEETQYF. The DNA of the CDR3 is TGCGCCAGCAGCCAAGGGGACTCGGAAGAGACCCAGTACTTC.

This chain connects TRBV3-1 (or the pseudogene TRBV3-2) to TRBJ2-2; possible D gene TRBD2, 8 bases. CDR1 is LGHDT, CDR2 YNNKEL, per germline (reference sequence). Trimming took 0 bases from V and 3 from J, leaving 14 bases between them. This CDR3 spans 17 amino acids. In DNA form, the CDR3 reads TGTGCCAGCAGCCAAGATCGGGAGGGGGCCGACACCGGGGAGCTGTTTTTT. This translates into CASSQDREGADTGELFF.

CDR3 coding DNA: TGTGCCAGCAGGGCCCGGACTAGCGGGAACAATGAGCAGTTCTTC. This gives the protein CASRARTSGNNEQFF. This chain connects TRBV2 to TRBJ2-1; 12 nucleotides match TRBD2. This CDR3 contains 15 residues. CDR1 and CDR2 from the germline V gene are SNHLY and FYNNEI. Trimming at V came to 6 bases and at J to 5 bases, leaving 5 bases not matched to a gene. Using reference TRBV2 and TRBJ2-1 for the parts outside the CDR3, the full variable domain is EPEVTQTPSHQVTQMGQEVILRCVPISNHLYFYWYRQILGQKVEFLVSFYNNEISEKSEIFDDQFSVERPDGSNFTLKIRSTKLEDSAMYFCASRARTSGNNEQFFGPGTRLTVL.

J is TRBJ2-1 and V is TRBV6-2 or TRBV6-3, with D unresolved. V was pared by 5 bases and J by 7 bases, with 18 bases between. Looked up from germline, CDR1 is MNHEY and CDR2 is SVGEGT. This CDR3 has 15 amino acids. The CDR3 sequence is CASSPRSVMSNEQFF. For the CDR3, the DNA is TGTGCCAGCAGTCCCCGCTCGGTGATGTCAAATGAGCAGTTCTTC.

CDR3 loop: CASSFQGDYGYTF. In nucleotides, the CDR3 is TGCGCCAGCAGCTTTCAGGGGGACTATGGCTACACCTTC. The chain links TRBV5-1 to TRBJ1-2, with 7 positions matching TRBD1. The trim removed 2 bases at V and 3 bases at J, leaving 1 base unmatched. The CDR3 contains 13 residues. In germline, CDR1 is SGHRS, CDR2 YFSETQ. The whole variable domain, remainder taken from reference TRBV5-1 and TRBJ1-2, is KAGVTQTPRYLIKTRGQQVTLSCSPISGHRSVSWYQQTPGQGLQFLFEYFSETQRNKGNFPGRFSGRQFSNSRSEMNVSTLELGDSALYLCASSFQGDYGYTFGSGTRLTVV.

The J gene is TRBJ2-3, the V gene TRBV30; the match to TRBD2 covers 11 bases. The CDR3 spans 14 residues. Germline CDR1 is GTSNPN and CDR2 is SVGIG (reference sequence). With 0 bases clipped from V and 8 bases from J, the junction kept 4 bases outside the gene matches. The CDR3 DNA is TGTGCCTGGAGTGTAACACTAGCGGGGGTTACGCAGTATTTT. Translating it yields CAWSVTLAGVTQYF.

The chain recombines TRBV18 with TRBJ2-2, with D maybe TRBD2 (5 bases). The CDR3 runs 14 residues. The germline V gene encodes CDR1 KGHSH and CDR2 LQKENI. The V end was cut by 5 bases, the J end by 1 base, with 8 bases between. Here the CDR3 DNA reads TGTGCCAGCTCAGCCGGGATGAACACCGGGGAGCTGTTTTTT. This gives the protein CASSAGMNTGELFF.

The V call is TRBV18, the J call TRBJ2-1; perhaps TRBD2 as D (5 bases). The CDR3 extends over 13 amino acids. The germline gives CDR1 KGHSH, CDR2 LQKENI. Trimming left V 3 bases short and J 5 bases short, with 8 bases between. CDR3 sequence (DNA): TGTGCCAGCTCACCCAGTAGCGACAATGAGCAGTTCTTC. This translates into CASSPSSDNEQFF.

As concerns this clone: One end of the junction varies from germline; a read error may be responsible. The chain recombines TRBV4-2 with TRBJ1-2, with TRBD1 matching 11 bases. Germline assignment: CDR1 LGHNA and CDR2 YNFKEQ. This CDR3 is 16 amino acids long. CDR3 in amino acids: CASSPPDRGQNYDYTF. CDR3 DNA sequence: TGTGCCAGCAGCCCCCCGGACAGGGGGCAAAACTATGACTACACCTTC.

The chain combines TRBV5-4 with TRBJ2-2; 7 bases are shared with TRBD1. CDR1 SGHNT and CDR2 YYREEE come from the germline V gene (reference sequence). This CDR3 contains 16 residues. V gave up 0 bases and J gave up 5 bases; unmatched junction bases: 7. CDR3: CASSLGRTGVTGELFF. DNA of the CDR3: TGTGCCAGCAGCTTGGGGCGGACAGGTGTTACCGGGGAGCTGTTTTTT.

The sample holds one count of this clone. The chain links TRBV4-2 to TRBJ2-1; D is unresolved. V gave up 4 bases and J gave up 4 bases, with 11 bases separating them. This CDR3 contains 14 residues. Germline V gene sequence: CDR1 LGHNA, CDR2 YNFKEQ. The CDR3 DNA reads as TGTGCCAGCAGCCCCCGTATGTTGTACAATGAGCAGTTCTTC. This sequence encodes CASSPRMLYNEQFF.

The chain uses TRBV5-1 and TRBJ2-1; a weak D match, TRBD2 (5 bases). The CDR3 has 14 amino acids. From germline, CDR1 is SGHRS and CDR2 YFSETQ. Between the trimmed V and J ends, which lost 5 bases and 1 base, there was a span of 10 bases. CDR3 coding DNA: TGCGCCAGCAGGGAAAGCGGATCCTACAATGAGCAGTTCTTC. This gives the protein CASRESGSYNEQFF.

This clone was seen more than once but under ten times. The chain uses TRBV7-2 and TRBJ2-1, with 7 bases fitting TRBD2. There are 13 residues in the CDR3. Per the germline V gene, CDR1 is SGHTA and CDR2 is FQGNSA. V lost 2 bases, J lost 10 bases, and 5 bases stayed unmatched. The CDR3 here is CASSLRPGREQFF. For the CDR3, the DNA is TGTGCCAGCAGCTTACGCCCCGGGAGGGAGCAGTTCTTC.

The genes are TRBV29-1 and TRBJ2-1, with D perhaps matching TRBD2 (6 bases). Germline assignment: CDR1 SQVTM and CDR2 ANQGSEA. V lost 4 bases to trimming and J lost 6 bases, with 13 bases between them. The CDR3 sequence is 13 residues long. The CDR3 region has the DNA TGCAGCGTTGGTTCCTTGCGGGGCAATGAGCAGTTCTTC. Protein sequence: CSVGSLRGNEQFF.

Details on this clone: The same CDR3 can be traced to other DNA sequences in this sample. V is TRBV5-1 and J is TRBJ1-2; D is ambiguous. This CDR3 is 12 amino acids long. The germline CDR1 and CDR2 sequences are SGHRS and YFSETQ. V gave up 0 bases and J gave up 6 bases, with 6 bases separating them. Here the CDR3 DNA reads TGCGCCAGCAGCTTGGCCGGGGATGGCTACACCTTC. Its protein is CASSLAGDGYTF.

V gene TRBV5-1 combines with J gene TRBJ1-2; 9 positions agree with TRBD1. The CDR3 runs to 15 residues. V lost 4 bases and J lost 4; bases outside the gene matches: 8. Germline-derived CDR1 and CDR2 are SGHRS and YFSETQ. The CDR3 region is CASSPSPGQGYGYTF. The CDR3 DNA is TGCGCCAGCAGCCCATCCCCGGGACAGGGCTATGGCTACACCTTC.

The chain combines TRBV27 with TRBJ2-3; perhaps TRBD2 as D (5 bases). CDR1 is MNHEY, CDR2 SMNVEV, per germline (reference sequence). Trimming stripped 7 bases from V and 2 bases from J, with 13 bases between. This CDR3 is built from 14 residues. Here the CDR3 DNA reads TGTGCCAGCACCCCCGCGGGTTACACAGATACGCAGTATTTT. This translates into CASTPAGYTDTQYF.

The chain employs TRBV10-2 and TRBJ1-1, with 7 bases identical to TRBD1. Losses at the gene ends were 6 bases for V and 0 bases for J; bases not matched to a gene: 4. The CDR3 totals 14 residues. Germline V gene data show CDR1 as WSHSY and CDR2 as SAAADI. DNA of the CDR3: TGCGCCAGCAGGGGGGGACAGATGAACACTGAAGCTTTCTTT. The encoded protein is CASRGGQMNTEAFF.

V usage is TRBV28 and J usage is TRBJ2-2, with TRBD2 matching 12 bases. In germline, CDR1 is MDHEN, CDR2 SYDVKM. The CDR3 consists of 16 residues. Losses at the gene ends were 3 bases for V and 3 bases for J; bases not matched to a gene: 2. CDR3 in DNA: TGTGCCAGCAGTTTCCTAGCGGGAGGGGACACCGGGGAGCTGTTTTTT. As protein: CASSFLAGGDTGELFF.

The CDR3 DNA is TGCGCCAGCAGCCCGGGGGGGTATGGAGAGCAGTACTTC. It encodes CASSPGGYGEQYF. The chain joins TRBV4-1 to TRBJ2-7, with TRBD2 matching 8 bases. Germline V gene lookup returns CDR1 MGHRA and CDR2 YSYEKL. The CDR3 totals 13 residues. Losses at the gene ends were 4 bases for V and 7 bases for J; bases not matched to a gene: 6.

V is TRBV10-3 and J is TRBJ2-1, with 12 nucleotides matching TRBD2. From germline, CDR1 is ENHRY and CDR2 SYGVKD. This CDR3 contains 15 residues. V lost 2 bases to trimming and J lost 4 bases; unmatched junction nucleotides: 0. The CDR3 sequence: CAISEGLAGYNEQFF. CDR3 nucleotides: TGTGCCATCAGTGAGGGACTAGCGGGGTACAATGAGCAGTTCTTC.

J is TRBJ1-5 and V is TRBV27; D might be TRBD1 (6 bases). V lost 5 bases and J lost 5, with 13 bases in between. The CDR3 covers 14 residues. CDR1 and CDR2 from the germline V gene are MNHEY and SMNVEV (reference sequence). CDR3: CASSHGQMDQPQHF. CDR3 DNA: TGTGCCAGCAGTCACGGACAGATGGATCAGCCCCAGCATTTT.

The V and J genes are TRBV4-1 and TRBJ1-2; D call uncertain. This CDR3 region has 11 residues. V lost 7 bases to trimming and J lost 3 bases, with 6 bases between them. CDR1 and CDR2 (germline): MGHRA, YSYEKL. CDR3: CASTDYYGYTF. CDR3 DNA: TGCGCCAGCACGGACTACTATGGCTACACCTTC.

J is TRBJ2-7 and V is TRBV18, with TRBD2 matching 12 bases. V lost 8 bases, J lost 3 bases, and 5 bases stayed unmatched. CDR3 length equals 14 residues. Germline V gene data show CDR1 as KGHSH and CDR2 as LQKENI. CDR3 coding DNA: TGTGCCAGCCAGGAACTAGCGGGGGGCTACGAGCAGTACTTC. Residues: CASQELAGGYEQYF.